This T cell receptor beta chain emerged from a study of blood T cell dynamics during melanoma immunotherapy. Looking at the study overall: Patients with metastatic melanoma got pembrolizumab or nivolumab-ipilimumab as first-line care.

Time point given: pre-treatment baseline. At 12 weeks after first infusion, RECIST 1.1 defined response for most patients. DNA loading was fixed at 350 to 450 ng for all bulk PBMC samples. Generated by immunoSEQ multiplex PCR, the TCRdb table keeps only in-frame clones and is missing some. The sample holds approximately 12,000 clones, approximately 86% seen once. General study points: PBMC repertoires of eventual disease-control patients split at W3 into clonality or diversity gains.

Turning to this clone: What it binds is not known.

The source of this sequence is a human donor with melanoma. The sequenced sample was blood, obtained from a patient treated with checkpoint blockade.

CDR3 bases: TGTGCCAGTAGTATTCCCGGGTACACTGAAGCTTTCTTT. It specifies CASSIPGYTEAFF. This chain links TRBV19 with TRBJ1-1; unclear D gene. The germline CDR1 and CDR2 sequences are LNHDA and SQIVND (reference sequence). The CDR3 has 13 residues. Trimming cost V 3 bases and J 3 bases, with 8 bases left between them.